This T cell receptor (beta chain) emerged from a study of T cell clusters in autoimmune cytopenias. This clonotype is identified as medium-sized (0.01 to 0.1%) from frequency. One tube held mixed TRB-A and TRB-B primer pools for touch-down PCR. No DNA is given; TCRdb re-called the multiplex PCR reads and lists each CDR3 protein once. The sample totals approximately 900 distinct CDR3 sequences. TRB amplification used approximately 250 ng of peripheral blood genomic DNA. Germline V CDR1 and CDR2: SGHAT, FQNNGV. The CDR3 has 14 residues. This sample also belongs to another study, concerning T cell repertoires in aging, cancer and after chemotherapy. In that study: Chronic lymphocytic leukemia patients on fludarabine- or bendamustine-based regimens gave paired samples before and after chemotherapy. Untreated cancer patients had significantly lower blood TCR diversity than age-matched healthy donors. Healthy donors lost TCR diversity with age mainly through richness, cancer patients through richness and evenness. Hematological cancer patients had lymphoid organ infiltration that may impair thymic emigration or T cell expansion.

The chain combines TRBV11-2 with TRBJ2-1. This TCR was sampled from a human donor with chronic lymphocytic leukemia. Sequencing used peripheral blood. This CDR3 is CASSSEVLYNEQFF.